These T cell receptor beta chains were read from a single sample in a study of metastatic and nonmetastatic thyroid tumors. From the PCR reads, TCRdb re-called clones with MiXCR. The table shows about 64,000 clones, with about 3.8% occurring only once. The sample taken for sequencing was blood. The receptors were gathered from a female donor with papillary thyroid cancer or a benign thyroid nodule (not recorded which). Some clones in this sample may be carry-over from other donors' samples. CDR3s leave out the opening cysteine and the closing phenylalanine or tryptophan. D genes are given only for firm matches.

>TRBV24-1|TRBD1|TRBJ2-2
ATSEQGADTGELF
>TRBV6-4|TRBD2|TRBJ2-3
ASSDSSGADTQY
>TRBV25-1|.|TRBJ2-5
ASSYSAGSQETQY
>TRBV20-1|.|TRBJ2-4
SASGNGNIQY
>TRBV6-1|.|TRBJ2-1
ASSDKSRGSYNEQL
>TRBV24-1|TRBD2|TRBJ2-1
ATQGLAEYNEQF
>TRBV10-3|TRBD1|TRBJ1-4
AIRGQVNEKLF
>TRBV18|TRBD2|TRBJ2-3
ASSATSGGATDTQY
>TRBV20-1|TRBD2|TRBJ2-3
SARGATSGSSDTQY
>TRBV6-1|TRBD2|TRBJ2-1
ASVAAGGDEQF
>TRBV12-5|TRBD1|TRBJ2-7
ASGSGQVFYEQY
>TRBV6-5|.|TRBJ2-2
ASSYRTVDLF
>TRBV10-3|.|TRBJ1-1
ASGRAEVTEVF
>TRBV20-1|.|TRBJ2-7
SVSPYYEQY
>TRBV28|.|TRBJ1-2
ASTLLGTHYGYT
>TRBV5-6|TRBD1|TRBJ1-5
ASSLLGQSNQPQH
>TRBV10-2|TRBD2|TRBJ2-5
ASRAGTRDQETQY
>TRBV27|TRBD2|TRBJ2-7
ASMSRGSGRYYEQY
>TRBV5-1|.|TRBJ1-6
ASNPNSGTFNSPLH
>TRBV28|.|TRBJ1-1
ASSLFRDGMNTEAF
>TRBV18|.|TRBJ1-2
ASSPGTEGYT
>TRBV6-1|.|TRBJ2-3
ATAVYRGTDTQY
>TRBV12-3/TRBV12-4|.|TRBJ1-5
ASSFRHSGTQPQH
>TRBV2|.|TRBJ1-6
ASSYLGGNSYNSPLH
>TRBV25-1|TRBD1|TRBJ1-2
ATRGKGAAGYT
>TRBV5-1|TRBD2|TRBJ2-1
ASSPGLAGDEQF
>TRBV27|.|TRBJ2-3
ASSLGGGKTDTQY
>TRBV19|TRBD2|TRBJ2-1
ASSRTSHGAYNEQF
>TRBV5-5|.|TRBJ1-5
ASSLEFGRNQPQH
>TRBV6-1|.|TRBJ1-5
ASSERGADQPQH
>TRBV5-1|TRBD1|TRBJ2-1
ASSHDRGRYNEQF
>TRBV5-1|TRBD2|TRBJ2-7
ASSVRAAGAYEQY
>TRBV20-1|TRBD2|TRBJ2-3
SARRTSGGYSY
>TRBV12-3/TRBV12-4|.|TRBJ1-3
SSCFLGNTIY
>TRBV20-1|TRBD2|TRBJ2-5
SAEMGLAGGHETQY
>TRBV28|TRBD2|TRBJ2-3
AVTSGAGVTDTQY
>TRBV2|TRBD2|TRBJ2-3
ASSLTSGIITDTQY
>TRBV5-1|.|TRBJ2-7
ASSPGTSLYEQY
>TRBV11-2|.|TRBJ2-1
ASSQRGGPYNEQF
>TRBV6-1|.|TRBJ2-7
ASSEAQDGYEQY
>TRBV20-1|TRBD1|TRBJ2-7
SARDGRTGAHEQY
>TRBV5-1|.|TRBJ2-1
ASSHTWPGRWSYNEQF
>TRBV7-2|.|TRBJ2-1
ASSWVGGLSYNEQF
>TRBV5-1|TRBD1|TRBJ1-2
ASSTDRGGYGYT
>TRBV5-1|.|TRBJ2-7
ASSLALGSEQY
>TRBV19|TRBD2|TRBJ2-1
ASSLYSGPYPNEQF
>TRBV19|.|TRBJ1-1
ASSPRLPQNTEAF
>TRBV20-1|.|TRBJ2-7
SAIRDPKYEQY
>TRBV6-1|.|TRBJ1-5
ASNEPGQANKQPQH
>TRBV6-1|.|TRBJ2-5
ASSPQVGETQY
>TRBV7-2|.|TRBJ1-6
ASSLAGDSPLH
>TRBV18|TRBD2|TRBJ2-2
ASSGPLAANTGELF
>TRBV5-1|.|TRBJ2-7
ASSPSSVYEQY
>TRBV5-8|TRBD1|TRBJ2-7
ASSLDRGYEQY
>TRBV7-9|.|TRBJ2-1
ASSLGVGNEQF